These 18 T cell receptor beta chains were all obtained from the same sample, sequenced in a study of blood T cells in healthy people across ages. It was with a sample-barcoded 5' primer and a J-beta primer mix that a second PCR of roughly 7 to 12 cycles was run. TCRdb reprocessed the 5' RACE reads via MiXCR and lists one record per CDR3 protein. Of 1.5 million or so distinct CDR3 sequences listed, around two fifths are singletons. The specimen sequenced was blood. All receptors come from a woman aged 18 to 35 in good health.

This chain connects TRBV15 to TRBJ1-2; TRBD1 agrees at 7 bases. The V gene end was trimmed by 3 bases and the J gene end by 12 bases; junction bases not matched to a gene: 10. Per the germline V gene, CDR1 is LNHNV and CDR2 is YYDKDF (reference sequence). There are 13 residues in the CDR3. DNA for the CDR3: TGTGCCACCAGCAGTGCCGGGACAGCGGACGACACCTTC. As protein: CATSSAGTADDTF.

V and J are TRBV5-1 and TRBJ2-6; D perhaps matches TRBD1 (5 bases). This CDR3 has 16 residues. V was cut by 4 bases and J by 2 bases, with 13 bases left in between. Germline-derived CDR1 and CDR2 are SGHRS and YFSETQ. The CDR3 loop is CASSVKGPPGANVLTF. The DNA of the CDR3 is TGCGCCAGCAGCGTCAAGGGGCCACCTGGGGCCAACGTCCTGACTTTC.

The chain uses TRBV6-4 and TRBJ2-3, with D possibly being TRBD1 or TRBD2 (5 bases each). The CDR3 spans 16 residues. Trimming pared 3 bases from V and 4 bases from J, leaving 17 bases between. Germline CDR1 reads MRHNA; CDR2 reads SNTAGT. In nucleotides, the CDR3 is TGTGCCAGCAGTGAGGGGACCAGCTCCCCAGCAGATACGCAGTATTTT. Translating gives CASSEGTSSPADTQYF.

CDR3 nucleotides: TGCAGTGCTAGAACCCCCGGACAGGGGGCTAACTATGGCTACACCTTC. Protein: CSARTPGQGANYGYTF. This rearrangement joins TRBV20-1 to TRBJ1-2, with 10 bases that match TRBD1. The CDR3 has 16 amino acids. Trimming at V came to 2 bases and at J to 0 bases, leaving 6 bases not matched to a gene. CDR1 DFQATT and CDR2 SNEGSKA come from the germline V gene (reference sequence).

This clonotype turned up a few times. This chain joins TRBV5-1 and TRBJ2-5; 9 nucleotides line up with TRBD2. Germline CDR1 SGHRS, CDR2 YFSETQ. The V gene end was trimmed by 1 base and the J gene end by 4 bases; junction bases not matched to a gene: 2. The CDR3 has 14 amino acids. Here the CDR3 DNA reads TGCGCCAGCAGCTTGTTGGGACTAGCAGAGACCCAGTACTTC. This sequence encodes CASSLLGLAETQYF. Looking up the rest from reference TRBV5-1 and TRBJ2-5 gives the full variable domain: KAGVTQTPRYLIKTRGQQVTLSCSPISGHRSVSWYQQTPGQGLQFLFEYFSETQRNKGNFPGRFSGRQFSNSRSEMNVSTLELGDSALYLCASSLLGLAETQYFGPGTRLLVL.

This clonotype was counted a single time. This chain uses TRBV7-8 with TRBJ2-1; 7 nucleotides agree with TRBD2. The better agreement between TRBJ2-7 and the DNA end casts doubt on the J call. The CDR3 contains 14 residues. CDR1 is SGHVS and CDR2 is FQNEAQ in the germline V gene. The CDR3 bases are TGTGCCAGCAGCTTAATCCAGCGGGAAGACGAGCAGTACTTC. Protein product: CASSLIQREDEQYF.

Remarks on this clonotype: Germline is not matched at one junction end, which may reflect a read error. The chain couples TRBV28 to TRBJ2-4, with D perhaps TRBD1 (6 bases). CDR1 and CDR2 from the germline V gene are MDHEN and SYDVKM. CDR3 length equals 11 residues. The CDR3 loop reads CASSTRDIQYF. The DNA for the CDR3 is TGTGCCAGCAGTACCCGGGACATACAGTACTTC.

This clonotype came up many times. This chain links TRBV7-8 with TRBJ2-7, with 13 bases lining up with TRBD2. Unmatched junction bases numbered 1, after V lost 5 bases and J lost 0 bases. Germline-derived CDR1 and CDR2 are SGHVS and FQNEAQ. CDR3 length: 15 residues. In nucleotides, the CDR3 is TGTGCCAGCAGCCGGACTAGCGGGAGCTCCTACGAGCAGTACTTC. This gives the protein CASSRTSGSSYEQYF.

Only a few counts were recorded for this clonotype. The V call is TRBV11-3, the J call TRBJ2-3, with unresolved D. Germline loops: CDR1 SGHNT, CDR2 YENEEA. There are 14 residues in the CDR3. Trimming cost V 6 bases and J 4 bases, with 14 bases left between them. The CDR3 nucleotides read TGTGCCAGCAGTGGTCGAGAAGCCTCAGATACGCAGTATTTT. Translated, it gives CASSGREASDTQYF.

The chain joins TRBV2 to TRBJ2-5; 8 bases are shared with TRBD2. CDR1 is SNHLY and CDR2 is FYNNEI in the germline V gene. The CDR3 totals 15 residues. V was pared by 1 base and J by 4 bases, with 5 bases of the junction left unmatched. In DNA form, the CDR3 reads TGTGCCAGCAGTGAAGGCGGGGGGCGGGGAGAGACCCAGTACTTC. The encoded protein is CASSEGGGRGETQYF.

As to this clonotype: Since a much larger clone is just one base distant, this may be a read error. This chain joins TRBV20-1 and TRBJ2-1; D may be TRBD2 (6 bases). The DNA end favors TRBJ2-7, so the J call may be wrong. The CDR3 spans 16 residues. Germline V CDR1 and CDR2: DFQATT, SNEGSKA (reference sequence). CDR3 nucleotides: TGCAGTGCTCCCAAATGGGCGGGGAGCTGCTACAATGAGCAGTACTTC. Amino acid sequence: CSAPKWAGSCYNEQYF.

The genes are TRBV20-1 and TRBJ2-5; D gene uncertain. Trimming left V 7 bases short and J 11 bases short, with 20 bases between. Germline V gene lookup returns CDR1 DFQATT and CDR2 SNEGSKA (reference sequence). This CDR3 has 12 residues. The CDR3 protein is CSGSWEEREQYF. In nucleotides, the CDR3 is TGCAGTGGGTCGTGGGAAGAACGTGAGCAGTACTTC.

The CDR3 reads CASSFWGGGGYEQYF. DNA for the CDR3: TGTGCCAGCAGTTTTTGGGGGGGAGGAGGCTACGAGCAGTACTTC. The gene calls are TRBV12-3 or TRBV12-4 and TRBJ2-4; 7 bases agree with TRBD2. TRBJ2-7 explains the end of the DNA better; the J call may be wrong. This CDR3 comprises 15 residues.

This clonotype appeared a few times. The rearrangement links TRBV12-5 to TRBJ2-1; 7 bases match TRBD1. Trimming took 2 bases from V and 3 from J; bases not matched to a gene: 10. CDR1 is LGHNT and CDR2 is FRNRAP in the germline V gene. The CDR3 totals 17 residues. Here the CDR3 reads CASGLPGTALLYNEQFF. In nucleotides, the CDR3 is TGTGCTAGTGGTTTGCCAGGGACAGCCCTACTCTACAATGAGCAGTTCTTC. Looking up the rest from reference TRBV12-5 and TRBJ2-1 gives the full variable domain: DARVTQTPRHKVTEMGQEVTMRCQPILGHNTVFWYRQTMMQGLELLAYFRNRAPLDDSGMPKDRFSAEMPDATLATLKIQPSEPRDSAVYFCASGLPGTALLYNEQFFGPGTRLTVL.

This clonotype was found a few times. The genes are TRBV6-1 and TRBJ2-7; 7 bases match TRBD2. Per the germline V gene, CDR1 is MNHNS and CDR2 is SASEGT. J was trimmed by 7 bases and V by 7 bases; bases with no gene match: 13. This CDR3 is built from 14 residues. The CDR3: CASILAVSYNEQYF. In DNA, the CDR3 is TGTGCCAGCATTCTAGCGGTCTCCTACAATGAGCAGTACTTC.

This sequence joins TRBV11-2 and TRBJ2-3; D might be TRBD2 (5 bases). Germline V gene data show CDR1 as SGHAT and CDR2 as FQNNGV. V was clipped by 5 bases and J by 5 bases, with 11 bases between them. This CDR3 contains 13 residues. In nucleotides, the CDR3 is TGTGCCAGCAGCGACCCACTAGGAGATACGCAGTATTTT. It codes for CASSDPLGDTQYF.

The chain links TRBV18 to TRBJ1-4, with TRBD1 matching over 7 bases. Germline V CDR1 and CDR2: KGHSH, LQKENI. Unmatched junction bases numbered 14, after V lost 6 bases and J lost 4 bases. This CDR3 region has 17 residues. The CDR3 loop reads CASSPPAGQSGNEKLFF. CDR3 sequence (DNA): TGTGCCAGCTCCCCTCCTGCGGGACAGAGCGGTAATGAAAAACTGTTTTTT.

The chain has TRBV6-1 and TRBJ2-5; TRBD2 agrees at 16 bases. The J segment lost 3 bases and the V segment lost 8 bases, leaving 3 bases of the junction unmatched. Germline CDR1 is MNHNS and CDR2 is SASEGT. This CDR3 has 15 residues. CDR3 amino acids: CASEGLAGGKETQYF. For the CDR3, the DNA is TGTGCCAGCGAGGGACTAGCGGGAGGGAAAGAGACCCAGTACTTC.